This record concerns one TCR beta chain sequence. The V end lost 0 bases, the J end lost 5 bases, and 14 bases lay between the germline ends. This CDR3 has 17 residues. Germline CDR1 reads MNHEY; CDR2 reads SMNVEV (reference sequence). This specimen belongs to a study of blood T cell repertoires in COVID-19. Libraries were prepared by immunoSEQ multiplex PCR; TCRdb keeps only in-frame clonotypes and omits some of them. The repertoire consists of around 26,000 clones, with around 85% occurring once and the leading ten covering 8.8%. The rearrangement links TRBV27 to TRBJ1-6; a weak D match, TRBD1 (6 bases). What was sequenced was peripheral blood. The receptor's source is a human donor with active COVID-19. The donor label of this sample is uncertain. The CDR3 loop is CASSLSRGTSDNSPLHF. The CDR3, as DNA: TGTGCCAGCAGTTTATCGCGTGGGACAAGTGATAATTCACCCCTCCACTTT.